This TCR delta chain was sequenced in a study of γδ T cells in repeated Plasmodium falciparum infection. This CDR3 region has 23 residues. Per the germline V gene, CDR1 is TSWWSYY and CDR2 is QGS. TRG and TRD sequences were obtained from every sorted gammadelta sample. TCRdb redid the clone calls on the multiplex PCR reads with CATT. The repertoire includes 50,000 to 65,000 delta-chain clones, around 1.7% of them detected once, and over 14% sits in the top ten. This clone was seen more than once but under ten times. The antigen is not known. The amino acid sequence in TCRdb belongs to a much larger clone and departs from this DNA's translation at residue 3, likely a sequencing read error; the sequence shown is translated from the DNA. Gammadelta T cells were flow-sorted from PBMC into Vgamma9/Vdelta2+ and Vdelta2-negative populations for bulk analysis. Overall study findings and caveats: Waves of new clonotype selection appeared after repeated controlled infections in Vdelta2-negative, largely Vdelta1+, gammadelta T cells.

The chain carries TRDV1 and TRDJ1, with 9 bases lining up with TRDD3. This TCR was recovered from a pool of human donors (malaria-infected and uninfected, not separated). Sequenced sample: gamma-delta T cells from blood. The CDR3, as DNA: TGTGCTATTGGGGAGCTACTTTTAAGGTCTTCTACCGTACTGGGGGACAACTCCGGGGGGCTCATCTTT. This sequence encodes CAIGELLLRSSTVLGDNSGGLIF.